The next 10 T cell receptor beta chains were all read from a single sample in a study of blood T cell repertoires in COVID-19. Assay: immunoSEQ multiplex PCR; the TCRdb copy retains only in-frame clones and omits some. The sample includes under 130,000 clones, more than 80% of them seen just once. Sequencing input: peripheral blood. The receptor source for this set is a woman aged 65 to 85 with acute or convalescent COVID-19.

This clone was seen a single time. The J gene is TRBJ1-6, the V gene TRBV20-1, with 9 bases that match TRBD1. The CDR3 is made up of 13 amino acids. Germline loops: CDR1 DFQATT, CDR2 SNEGSKA (reference sequence). J lost 8 bases, V lost 6 bases, and 5 bases had no gene match. The CDR3 loop is CSASRDRDSPLHF. The CDR3 region has the DNA TGCAGTGCGAGTAGGGACAGGGATTCACCCCTCCACTTT.

Here the CDR3 DNA reads TGTGCCAGCAGCTTAACGCTAGGCGGGAGGGCGTATGAGCAGTTCTTC. It codes for CASSLTLGGRAYEQFF. The rearrangement uses TRBV7-3 and TRBJ2-1, with TRBD2 matching 9 bases. The CDR3 runs to 16 residues. Germline V gene sequence: CDR1 SGHTA, CDR2 FQGTGA. With 0 bases clipped from V and 8 bases from J, the junction kept 8 bases outside the gene matches.

This clone was picked up one time. The rearrangement joins TRBV28 to TRBJ1-6; possible D gene TRBD1, 6 bases. V lost 6 bases, J lost 4 bases, and 10 bases lay in between. Germline assignment: CDR1 MDHEN and CDR2 SYDVKM. The length of the CDR3 is 14 residues. In DNA form, the CDR3 reads TGTGCCAGCAGAGATACAGGGTATAATTCACCCCTCCACTTT. This sequence encodes CASRDTGYNSPLHF.

This clone was found once. The J gene is TRBJ2-1, the V gene TRBV7-2, with 9 bases aligning to TRBD2. V gave up 5 bases and J gave up 8 bases; unmatched junction bases: 10. The CDR3 covers 15 residues. Germline-derived CDR1 and CDR2 are SGHTA and FQGNSA. The CDR3, as DNA: TGTGCCAGCAGCCCATCTAGCGGGGATTTGGATGAGCAGTTCTTC. It encodes CASSPSSGDLDEQFF.

The chain employs TRBV5-1 and TRBJ2-3; 10 bases match TRBD2. CDR1 and CDR2 from the germline V gene are SGHRS and YFSETQ. This CDR3 is built from 15 residues. V was clipped by 5 bases and J by 4 bases; unmatched bases: 7. CDR3 region: CASRKLAGDADTQYF. CDR3 bases: TGCGCCAGCAGAAAGCTAGCGGGAGATGCAGATACGCAGTATTTT.

The gene calls are TRBV29-1 and TRBJ1-1; a weak D match, TRBD1 (5 bases). The CDR3 length is 12 residues. CDR1 SQVTM and CDR2 ANQGSEA come from the germline V gene. Trimming stripped 7 bases from V and 1 base from J, with 10 bases between. The CDR3 DNA reads TGCAGCGCAAGTACAGGGAACACTGAAGCTTTCTTT. This sequence encodes CSASTGNTEAFF.

The J gene is TRBJ1-2, the V gene TRBV6-5; no reliable D call. Germline V gene sequence: CDR1 MNHEY, CDR2 SVGAGI. The CDR3 length is 12 residues. The V and J ends lost 2 bases and 8 bases respectively, with 9 bases between them. The CDR3 nucleotides read TGTGCCAGCAGTTACGCAGGAAGGGGCTACACCTTC. As protein: CASSYAGRGYTF.

J is TRBJ1-6 and V is TRBV19, with D possibly TRBD1 on 6 matching bases. The CDR3 totals 13 residues. CDR1 LNHDA and CDR2 SQIVND come from the germline V gene (reference sequence). V was pared by 10 bases and J by 8 bases, with 15 bases between. Here the CDR3 DNA reads TGTGCCACTAGGACGAAGGGGGATTCACCCCTCCACTTT. It encodes CATRTKGDSPLHF.

The V call is TRBV21-1, the J call TRBJ2-7; the D call of TRBD2 is as the table states it, not checked on the DNA. TRBV21-1 is a listed pseudogene. The CDR3 spans 13 residues. CDR3 nucleotides: TGTGCCAGCAGCAAAGCGCGGTCCTACGAGCAGTACTTC. Amino acids: CASSKARSYEQYF.

The CDR3 is CASGVGAVYEQYF. The CDR3 DNA sequence: TGTGCCAGCGGGGTTGGGGCCGTCTACGAGCAGTACTTC. The rearrangement joins TRBV25-1 to TRBJ2-7; tentative D call: TRBD1 (5 bases). Germline V CDR1 and CDR2: MGHDK, SYGVNS. Trimming pared 8 bases from V and 3 bases from J, leaving 14 bases between. This CDR3 spans 13 amino acids.